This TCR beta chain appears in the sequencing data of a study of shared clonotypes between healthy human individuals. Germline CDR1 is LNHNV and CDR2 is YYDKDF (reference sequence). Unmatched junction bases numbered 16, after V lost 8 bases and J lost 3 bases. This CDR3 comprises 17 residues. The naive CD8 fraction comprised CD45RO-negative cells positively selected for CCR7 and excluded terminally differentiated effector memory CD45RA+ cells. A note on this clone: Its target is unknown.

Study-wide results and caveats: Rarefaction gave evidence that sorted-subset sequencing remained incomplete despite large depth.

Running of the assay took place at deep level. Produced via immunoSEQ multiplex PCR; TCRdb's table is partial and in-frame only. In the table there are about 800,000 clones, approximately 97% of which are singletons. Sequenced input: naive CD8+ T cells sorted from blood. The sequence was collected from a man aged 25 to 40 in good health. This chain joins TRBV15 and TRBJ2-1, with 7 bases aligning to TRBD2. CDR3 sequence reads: CATLGREKREGYNEQFF. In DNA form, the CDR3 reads TGTGCCACCCTGGGGCGGGAGAAACGTGAAGGCTACAATGAGCAGTTCTTC.